Sequencing of this T cell receptor (beta chain) was carried out in a study of monozygotic twins with inflammatory bowel disease. Study results and limitations: IBD patients shared fewer clonotypes with others than healthy twins, especially with disease activity.

Concerning this clonotype itself: Its specificity is not known.

Germline CDR1 DFQATT, CDR2 SNEGSKA (reference sequence). The CDR3 covers 14 residues. Per individual sample, eight separate reactions were used to make cDNA. TCRdb derives one entry per CDR3 protein from the 5' RACE reads, leaving out DNA. The sample table sets out a few hundred thousand distinct CDR3 sequences. The specimen was blood. This chain links TRBV20-1 with TRBJ2-5; absent DNA, TCRdb's TRBD1 call cannot be checked. The TCR sequence derives from a human donor with ulcerative colitis or Crohn's disease, or a healthy co-twin of an affected twin (not recorded which). CDR3 in amino acids: CSAADGGVQETQYF.